These 15 T cell receptor beta chains were sequenced from one sample in a study of blood T cells in healthy people across ages. A sample-barcoded 5' primer and a J-beta primer mix were used in a second PCR of roughly 6 to 11 cycles. TCRdb reprocessed the 5' RACE reads with MiXCR, giving one entry per CDR3 protein. The repertoire holds some 800,000 distinct CDR3 sequences, with around 25% as singletons. These data were also reused for a study on T cells of mothers and their children.

Input material: blood. The receptors derive from a boy aged 5 to 17 in good health.

This clonotype was recorded a few times. The chain combines TRBV21-1 with TRBJ2-5; TRBD2 is the table's D call, not checked against the DNA. TRBV21-1 is marked as a pseudogene. This CDR3 has 17 amino acids. DNA of the CDR3: TGTGCCAGCAGCAAAGCCGCCTGCGGCAGGCTCCAAGAGACCCAGTACTTC. This gives the protein CASSKAACGRLQETQYF.

This chain uses TRBV11-2 with TRBJ2-3, with D uncertain. This CDR3 spans 14 amino acids. Per the germline V gene, CDR1 is SGHAT and CDR2 is FQNNGV. The ends were cut back, 2 bases at V and 6 bases at J, with 12 bases in the middle. CDR3 protein: CASSLRQDPDTQYF. In DNA form, the CDR3 reads TGTGCCAGCAGCTTACGGCAGGATCCTGATACGCAGTATTTT.

This sequence joins TRBV4-3 and TRBJ1-1; D ambiguous. Germline V lookup: CDR1 LGHNA, CDR2 YSLEER. This CDR3 has 12 amino acids. V was pared by 3 bases and J by 5 bases, with 7 bases between. DNA of the CDR3: TGCGCCAGCAGCCAGCGTAGGACTGAAGCTTTCTTT. It specifies CASSQRRTEAFF.

This clonotype was seen a few times. This rearrangement joins TRBV6-2 or TRBV6-3 to TRBJ2-7; 7 bases fit TRBD1. This CDR3 spans 16 amino acids. The germline V gene has CDR1 MNHEY and CDR2 SVGEGT. Germline trimming cut 6 bases from V and 6 bases from J; bases unmatched to any gene: 17. CDR3 region: CASSPWVRQGSSEQYF. The CDR3 DNA follows: TGTGCCAGCAGCCCCTGGGTACGACAGGGTAGTTCCGAGCAGTACTTC.

The sample holds many counts of this clonotype. The chain is built from TRBV28 and TRBJ2-7, with TRBD1 matching 9 bases. CDR1 and CDR2 (germline): MDHEN, SYDVKM. The CDR3 length is 15 residues. V was pared by 5 bases and J by 4 bases, with 9 bases of the junction left unmatched. For the CDR3, the DNA is TGTGCCAGCAGTAGCCCCGGGACAGGGCTTTACGAGCAGTACTTC. Protein product: CASSSPGTGLYEQYF.

This clonotype was seen only a few times. The chain combines TRBV12-3 or TRBV12-4 with TRBJ2-7, with D tentatively TRBD2 (6 bases). V lost 4 bases, J lost 2 bases, and 12 bases lay in between. The CDR3 spans 14 residues. The CDR3 spells CASSSIAGTYEQYF. CDR3 in DNA: TGTGCCAGCAGTTCGATCGCGGGGACCTACGAGCAGTACTTC.

This chain connects TRBV6-4 to TRBJ2-2; tentatively, D is TRBD1 (6 bases). Germline V gene data show CDR1 as MRHNA and CDR2 as SNTAGT. CDR3 size: 15 residues. Trimming pared 5 bases from V and 0 bases from J, leaving 10 bases between. CDR3 in DNA: TGTGCCAGCAGTTCACAGGGCGCGAACACCGGGGAGCTGTTTTTT. Translating it yields CASSSQGANTGELFF.

This clonotype has a handful of counts. The chain employs TRBV12-3 or TRBV12-4 and TRBJ2-5; no clear D. V gave up 4 bases and J gave up 0 bases, with 15 bases separating them. CDR3 length: 16 residues. As DNA, the CDR3 is TGTGCCAGCAGTTCGACTGGACGGCGGTACCAAGAGACCCAGTACTTC. Amino acid sequence: CASSSTGRRYQETQYF.

This clonotype was detected only a few times. This chain uses TRBV29-1 with TRBJ2-2; TRBD1 aligns across 11 bases. Germline V gives CDR1 SQVTM, CDR2 ANQGSEA. This CDR3 region has 15 residues. V was clipped by 4 bases and J by 7 bases; unmatched bases: 8. DNA of the CDR3: TGCAGCGTTGGTCCCGGGACAGGGGGAAGCGGGGAGCTGTTTTTT. Translation gives CSVGPGTGGSGELFF.

A remark on this clonotype: The junction does not match germline at one end; this may be a read error. The chain couples TRBV4-1 to TRBJ2-4; 15 bases line up with TRBD2. Germline V gene data show CDR1 as MGHRA and CDR2 as YSYEKL. The CDR3 totals 18 residues. CDR3 coding DNA: TGCGCCAGCAGCCCCGGACTAGCGGGAGGGGTAGCCAAAAACATTCAGCACTTC. As protein: CASSPGLAGGVAKNIQHF.

V usage is TRBV7-2 and J usage is TRBJ2-3; D possibly corresponds to TRBD1 (6 bases). V was shortened by 5 bases and J by 0 bases, with 15 bases between the two germline ends. The CDR3 sequence is 16 residues long. Germline CDR1 SGHTA, CDR2 FQGNSA. Here the CDR3 reads CASSLWGRGSTDTQYF. Written as DNA, the CDR3 is TGTGCCAGCAGCCTGTGGGGCAGGGGAAGCACAGATACGCAGTATTTT.

This clonotype was found a few times. In DNA, the CDR3 is TGCAGTGCTAGAGATGGGGGAGGCTATGGCTACACCTTC. Protein product: CSARDGGGYGYTF. The chain recombines TRBV20-1 with TRBJ1-2; a weak D match, TRBD1 (5 bases). There are 13 residues in the CDR3. The ends were cut back, 0 bases at V and 4 bases at J, with 9 bases in the middle. Germline V gene lookup returns CDR1 DFQATT and CDR2 SNEGSKA (reference sequence).

This clonotype was observed a few times. This sequence joins TRBV28 and TRBJ2-2, with a possible D match to TRBD2 (6 bases). The CDR3 has 15 residues. Germline CDR1 is MDHEN and CDR2 is SYDVKM. Trimming stripped 6 bases from V and 0 bases from J, with 11 bases between. This CDR3 is CASRIGGANTGELFF. The CDR3 DNA sequence: TGTGCCAGCAGGATAGGCGGGGCGAACACCGGGGAGCTGTTTTTT.

The chain couples TRBV14 to TRBJ2-1; maybe TRBD2 (6 bases). Germline V gives CDR1 SGHDN, CDR2 FVKESK. Trimming left V 4 bases short and J 8 bases short, with 21 bases between. This CDR3 spans 16 amino acids. CDR3: CASSPRAGTLLDEQFF. DNA of the CDR3: TGTGCCAGCAGCCCGAGGGCGGGAACTCTCCTCGATGAGCAGTTCTTC.

The chain recombines TRBV7-2 with TRBJ2-5, with TRBD2 as a possible D gene (5 bases). The J call could be wrong; TRBJ2-7 is a better fit for the DNA end. Germline CDR1 SGHTA, CDR2 FQGNSA. This CDR3 spans 15 amino acids. The CDR3 loop is CASSRTGAPSYEQYF. CDR3 in DNA: TGTGCCAGCAGCCGGACTGGAGCTCCCTCCTACGAGCAGTACTTC.